One T cell receptor beta chain is described in this entry. TCR beta chains were sequenced at survey level with immunoSEQ. Using immunoSEQ multiplex PCR, the repertoire was profiled, and TCRdb retains in-frame clones only, with some absent. The table records approximately 70,000 clones, around 95% of them present only once. V was shortened by 4 bases and J by 8 bases, with 9 bases between the two germline ends. CDR3 length equals 12 residues. Per the germline V gene, CDR1 is MNHEY and CDR2 is SVGEGT. The V call is TRBV6-2 or TRBV6-3, the J call TRBJ2-1; D is unresolved. Input material: PBMCs. This receptor was identified in a man aged 35 to 55 with rheumatoid arthritis. The CDR3 spells CASSSYRDEQFF. CDR3 bases: TGTGCCAGCAGTTCCTATAGGGATGAGCAGTTCTTC.